Each of the 13 T cell receptor beta chains below was sequenced from the same sample in a study of cytomegalovirus exposure and HLA in healthy donors. The PCR made use of 60 Vbeta and 13 Jbeta primers. This table comes from immunoSEQ multiplex PCR, and its TCRdb copy is limited to in-frame clones, with some not included. The repertoire includes roughly 100,000 clones, around 74% of them detected once, and 1% to 1.5% sits in the top ten. Sequencing input: PBMCs. These receptors all come from a man aged 35 to 55 in good health and CMV-seronegative.

The chain carries TRBV7-2 and TRBJ2-7, with D uncertain. V lost 0 bases, J lost 1 base, and 13 bases lay in between. The CDR3 loop spans 16 amino acids. Germline loops: CDR1 SGHTA, CDR2 FQGNSA. The CDR3 sequence is CASSLALGQVSYEQYF. The CDR3 coding sequence is TGTGCCAGCAGCTTAGCGCTGGGCCAGGTGTCCTACGAGCAGTACTTC.

This clone was recorded a few times. The J gene is TRBJ1-5, the V gene TRBV7-2; D gene unclear. Germline CDR1 and CDR2: SGHTA and FQGNSA. The CDR3 covers 14 residues. Trimming left V 5 bases short and J 7 bases short, with 15 bases between. The CDR3 DNA sequence: TGTGCCAGCAGCCGTACTGCGGGAGGGCAGCCCCAGCATTTT. It yields the protein CASSRTAGGQPQHF.

The genes are TRBV12-1 and TRBJ1-5; TRBD1, as called in the table, went unchecked against the DNA. TRBV12-1 is marked as a pseudogene. The CDR3 is 17 residues long. This chain's CDR3 is CASSPAVTGTSNQPQHF. The CDR3 DNA is TGTGCCAGCAGCCCCGCTGTGACAGGGACGAGCAATCAGCCCCAGCATTTT.

The chain joins TRBV15 to TRBJ2-7; D possibly corresponds to TRBD2 (5 bases). Germline V gene lookup returns CDR1 LNHNV and CDR2 YYDKDF (reference sequence). CDR3 length: 15 amino acids. V lost 0 bases, J lost 5 bases, and 14 bases lay in between. CDR3 loop: CATSRDRRVYDEQYF. The CDR3 DNA reads TGTGCCACCAGCAGAGATCGGCGGGTTTACGACGAGCAGTACTTC.

V and J are TRBV6-4 and TRBJ2-6; 10 nucleotides align to TRBD1. J lost 3 bases, V lost 10 bases, and 9 bases had no gene match. The CDR3 extends over 16 amino acids. Germline CDR1 MRHNA, CDR2 SNTAGT. The CDR3 reads CATGQGGVSGANVLTF. CDR3 in DNA: TGTGCCACCGGACAGGGGGGAGTAAGTGGGGCCAACGTCCTGACTTTC.

This clone was detected a few times. The rearrangement uses TRBV4-3 and TRBJ1-3; 7 nucleotides line up with TRBD1. V was clipped by 0 bases and J by 0 bases; unmatched bases: 5. This CDR3 is built from 17 residues. Germline values: CDR1 LGHNA, CDR2 YSLEER. In DNA form, the CDR3 reads TGCGCCAGCAGCCAAGATCTGGACAGGAACTCTGGAAACACCATATATTTT. Its protein product is CASSQDLDRNSGNTIYF.

The V and J genes are TRBV7-9 and TRBJ2-5, with D perhaps matching TRBD1 (5 bases). V lost 5 bases to trimming and J lost 10 bases, with 17 bases between them. The CDR3 is made up of 13 amino acids. The germline gives CDR1 SEHNR, CDR2 FQNEAQ (reference sequence). CDR3 protein: CASSQDTTGDQYF. The CDR3 DNA follows: TGTGCCAGCAGCCAAGACACCACAGGAGACCAGTACTTC.

This chain connects TRBV28 to TRBJ1-1, with D possibly matching TRBD1 (6 bases). Between the trimmed V and J ends, which lost 4 bases and 3 bases, there was a span of 15 bases. Germline CDR1 and CDR2: MDHEN and SYDVKM. The CDR3 runs 15 residues. In DNA form, the CDR3 reads TGTGCCAGCAGTTCCGGACAGTCACGATACACTGAAGCTTTCTTT. Encoded protein: CASSSGQSRYTEAFF.

The chain recombines TRBV12-5 with TRBJ2-2; 12 bases are a match to TRBD2. The CDR3 runs 18 residues. From germline, CDR1 is LGHNT and CDR2 FRNRAP. The V gene end was trimmed by 2 bases and the J gene end by 2 bases; junction bases not matched to a gene: 6. The CDR3 DNA is TGTGCTAGTGGTTTGTTCCCTAGCGGGGGGGCTAACACCGGGGAGCTGTTTTTT. Translated, it gives CASGLFPSGGANTGELFF.

The chain employs TRBV19 and TRBJ1-4; tentative D call: TRBD1 (5 bases). Germline assignment: CDR1 LNHDA and CDR2 SQIVND (reference sequence). The CDR3 length is 16 residues. With 5 bases removed from V and 3 bases from J, the gap between germline ends came to 16 bases. The CDR3: CASSFARTPPNEKLFF. The CDR3 coding sequence is TGTGCCAGTAGTTTCGCACGGACACCGCCTAATGAAAAACTGTTTTTT.

The chain uses TRBV18 and TRBJ1-5; the D gene is possibly TRBD1 (6 bases). This CDR3 is 14 amino acids long. Germline V CDR1 and CDR2: KGHSH, LQKENI. V was cut by 2 bases and J by 7 bases, with 12 bases left in between. This chain's CDR3 is CASSPGGPGQPQHF. The CDR3 nucleotides are TGTGCCAGCTCACCAGGGGGCCCGGGGCAGCCCCAGCATTTT.

This chain connects TRBV6-5 to TRBJ1-3, with 7 bases identical to TRBD1. This CDR3 contains 15 residues. Germline V lookup: CDR1 MNHEY, CDR2 SVGAGI. The J segment lost 7 bases and the V segment lost 2 bases, leaving 8 bases of the junction unmatched. For the CDR3, the DNA is TGTGCCAGCAGTTACGAGACAGGGAGAGGCAACACCATATATTTT. Encoded protein: CASSYETGRGNTIYF.

The CDR3 DNA reads TGTGCCAGCTCACCCCGGGACAGGGCCCTTCCGGAGCAGTACTTC. This encodes CASSPRDRALPEQYF. The chain uses TRBV18 and TRBJ2-7; TRBD1 matches at 9 bases. Trimming took 3 bases from V and 7 from J; bases not matched to a gene: 10. The length of the CDR3 is 15 residues. Germline V gene data show CDR1 as KGHSH and CDR2 as LQKENI.